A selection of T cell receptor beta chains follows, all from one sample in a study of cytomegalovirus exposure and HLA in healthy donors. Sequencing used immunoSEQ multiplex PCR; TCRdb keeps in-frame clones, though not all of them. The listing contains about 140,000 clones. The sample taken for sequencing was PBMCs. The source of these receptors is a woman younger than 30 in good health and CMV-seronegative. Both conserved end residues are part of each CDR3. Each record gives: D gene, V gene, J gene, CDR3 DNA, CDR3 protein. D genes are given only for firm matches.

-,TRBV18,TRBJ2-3,TGTGCCAGCTCACCACCCCTAGCAAGGACAGATACGCAGTATTTT,CASSPPLARTDTQYF
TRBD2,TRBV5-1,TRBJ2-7,TGCGCCAGCAGCTTGGGAGGGACTAGCGGAACCTACGAGCAGTACTTC,CASSLGGTSGTYEQYF
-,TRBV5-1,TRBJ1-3,TGCGCCAGCAGCTTGGGGAGCTCTAACTTTGGAAACACCATATATTTT,CASSLGSSNFGNTIYF
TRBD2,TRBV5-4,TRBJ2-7,TGTGCCAGCAGCGTACCGGGACTAGAGCAGTACTTC,CASSVPGLEQYF
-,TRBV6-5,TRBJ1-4,TGTGCCAGCAGTCGTACGAGCAATGAAAAACTGTTTTTT,CASSRTSNEKLFF
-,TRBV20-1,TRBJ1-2,TGCAGCGCTTTTCGGGGGTCTGGCTACACCTTC,CSAFRGSGYTF
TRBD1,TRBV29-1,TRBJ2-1,TGCAGCGTTGAAGTGGTCGGGACAGGGCTATACAATGAGCAGTTCTTC,CSVEVVGTGLYNEQFF
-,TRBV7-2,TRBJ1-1,TGTGCCAGCAGCTTCCGTTCTTCGGTCAGGGTCACTGAAGCTTTCTTT,CASSFRSSVRVTEAFF
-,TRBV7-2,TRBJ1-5,TGTGCCAGCAGCTTAAAGGGGCAGGATCAGCCCCAGCATTTT,CASSLKGQDQPQHF
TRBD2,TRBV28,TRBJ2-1,TGTGCCAGCAGTCCTAGGACTAGAATAAGCTACAATGAGCAGTTCTTC,CASSPRTRISYNEQFF
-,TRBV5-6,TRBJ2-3,TGTGCCAGCAGCCTTTATGGCACAGATACGCAGTATTTT,CASSLYGTDTQYF
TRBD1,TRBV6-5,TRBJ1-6,TGTGCCAGCACCACGACAGGGGGCCTAAATTCACCCCTCCACTTT,CASTTTGGLNSPLHF
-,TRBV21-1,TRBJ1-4,TGCTCGCCACCGGGACAGGGGGATGAAAAACTGTTTTTT,CSPPGQGDEKLFF
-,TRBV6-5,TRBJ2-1,TGTGCCAGCAGTTACTCGCGTGAGCAGTTCTTC,CASSYSREQFF
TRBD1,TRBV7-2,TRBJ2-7,TGTGCCAGCAGCTCCGCCGGGACAGGGAAACTCTACGAGCAGTACTTC,CASSSAGTGKLYEQYF
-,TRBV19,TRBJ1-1,TGTGCCAGTAGTATCGGGTCGTACACTGAAGCTTTCTTT,CASSIGSYTEAFF
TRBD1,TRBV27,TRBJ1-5,TGTGCCAGCAGGGAGAGGGGACAGGGAGAAGGTCAGCCCCAGCATTTT,CASRERGQGEGQPQHF
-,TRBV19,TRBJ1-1,TGTGCCTCCGGGACACCGAACACTGAAGCTTTCTTT,CASGTPNTEAFF
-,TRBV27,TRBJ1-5,TGTGCCAGCAGTTTGAGATATAGCAATCAGCCCCAGCATTTT,CASSLRYSNQPQHF
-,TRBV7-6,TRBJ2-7,TGTGCCAGCAGCCACCCCCGGGGCGAGCAGTACTTC,CASSHPRGEQYF
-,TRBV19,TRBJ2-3,TGTGCCAGTAGTATAAGCGCGGTTGAAGATACGCAGTATTTT,CASSISAVEDTQYF
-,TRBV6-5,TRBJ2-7,TGTGCCAGCAGTTACGGCAGGGCCTACGAGCAGTACTTC,CASSYGRAYEQYF
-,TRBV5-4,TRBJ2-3,TGTGCCAGCAGCCCCCGTTTTAGCGGTGAAACAGATACGCAGTATTTT,CASSPRFSGETDTQYF
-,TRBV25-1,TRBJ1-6,TGTGCCAGCAGTGAATCCCTGTCGGCAGGGCTTTCACCCCTCCACTTT,CASSESLSAGLSPLHF
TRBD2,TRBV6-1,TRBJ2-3,TGTGCCAGCAGTGAAGCTTCCGGCGGGAGGTTGTCCGATACAGATACGCAGTATTTT,CASSEASGGRLSDTDTQYF
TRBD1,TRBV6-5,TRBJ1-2,TGTGCCAGCAGTCCCCGGGACAGGGGAATTTACACCTTC,CASSPRDRGIYTF
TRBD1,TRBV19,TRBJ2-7,TGTGCCAGTAGTCGTACAGGGGGTGGCGAGCAGTACTTC,CASSRTGGGEQYF
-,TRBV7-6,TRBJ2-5,TGTGCCAGCAGCTTCGGGGTATGGGAGACCCAGTACTTC,CASSFGVWETQYF
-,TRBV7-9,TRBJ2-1,TGTGCCAGCAGAGGTCGTGGCAGGGACAATGAGCAGTTCTTC,CASRGRGRDNEQFF
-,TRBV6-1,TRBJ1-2,TGTGCCAGCAGCCACAGGGATGGAAACTATGGCTACACCTTC,CASSHRDGNYGYTF
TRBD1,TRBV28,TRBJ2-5,TGTGCCAGCAGTTCCTCGTATCCGGGACAGGGGGCGGAAGAGACCCAGTACTTC,CASSSSYPGQGAEETQYF
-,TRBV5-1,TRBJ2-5,TGCGCCAGCAGCTACGGACGGGGCCAAGAGACCCAGTACTTC,CASSYGRGQETQYF
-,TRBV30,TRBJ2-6,TGTGCCTGGATGGGTCGAGGCGAAGGGGCCAACGTCCTGACTTTC,CAWMGRGEGANVLTF
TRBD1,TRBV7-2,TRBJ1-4,TGTGCCAGCAGCCTTGACAGGGATGTTGGTGAAAAACTGTTTTTT,CASSLDRDVGEKLFF
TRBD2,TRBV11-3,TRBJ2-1,TGTGCCAGCAGCGGAATAGCGGGGGTGTCCTACAATGAGCAGTTCTTC,CASSGIAGVSYNEQFF
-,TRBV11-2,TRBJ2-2,TGTGCCAGTTTAGGGGCGGCCACCGGGGAGCTGTTTTTT,CASLGAATGELFF
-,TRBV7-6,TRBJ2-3,TGTGCCAGCAGCTTATTCGGCACAGATACGCAGTATTTT,CASSLFGTDTQYF
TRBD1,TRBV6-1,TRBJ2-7,TGTGCCAGCAGTGAGTGGGACAGCACCTACGAGCAGTACTTC,CASSEWDSTYEQYF
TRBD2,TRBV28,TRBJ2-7,TGTGCCAGCAGTTCAACCCCGGGGGGGGCAAGGGGTTACGAGCAGTACTTC,CASSSTPGGARGYEQYF
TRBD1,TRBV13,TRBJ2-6,TGTGCCAGCAGCACCTCACAGGGGGCTGGGGCCAACGTCCTGACTTTC,CASSTSQGAGANVLTF
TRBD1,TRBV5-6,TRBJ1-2,TGTGCCAGCAGCTTGGGGTACAGGGGGCAGGATGGCTACACCTTC,CASSLGYRGQDGYTF
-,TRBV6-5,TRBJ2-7,TGTGCCAGCAGGAGGGGGGGCCCACACTACGAGCAGTACTTC,CASRRGGPHYEQYF
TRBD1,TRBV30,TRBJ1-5,TGTGCCTGGAGGCCCCCCGGGACAGGGGGCCGTCAGCCCCAGCATTTT,CAWRPPGTGGRQPQHF
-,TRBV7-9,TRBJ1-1,TGTGCCACCGGGGGGGGGCATAACGCTTTCTTT,CATGGGHNAFF
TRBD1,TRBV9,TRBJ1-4,TGTGCCAGCAGTCGAGCGACAGGGGTAGATGAAAAACTGTTTTTT,CASSRATGVDEKLFF
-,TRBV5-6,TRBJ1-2,TGTGCCAGCAGCTCGGACACCCTATATGGCTACACCTTC,CASSSDTLYGYTF
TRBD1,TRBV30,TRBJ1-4,TGTGCCTGGAGTGTATTTACAGGGAGGACAGGAACTAATGAAAAACTGTTTTTT,CAWSVFTGRTGTNEKLFF
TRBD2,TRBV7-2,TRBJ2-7,TGTGCCAGCAGCTCGCTGTCCGGGACTAGCGTATACGAGCAGTACTTC,CASSSLSGTSVYEQYF
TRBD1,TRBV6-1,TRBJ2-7,TGTGCCAGCAGTGTTCAGGGGGCCTACGAGCAGTACTTC,CASSVQGAYEQYF
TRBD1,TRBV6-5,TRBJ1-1,TGTGCCAGCAGTTACGGGACAGGGATGAACACTGAAGCTTTCTTT,CASSYGTGMNTEAFF
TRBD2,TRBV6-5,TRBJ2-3,TGTGCCAGCAGTTACAGGGGACTAGAGGCGACAGATACGCAGTATTTT,CASSYRGLEATDTQYF
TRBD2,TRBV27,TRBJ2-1,TGTGCCAGAGGGACTAGCGGGATAGACTACAATGAGCAGTTCTTC,CARGTSGIDYNEQFF
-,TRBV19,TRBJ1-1,TGTGCCAGTAGTATATATGGGGCGAACACTGAAGCTTTCTTT,CASSIYGANTEAFF
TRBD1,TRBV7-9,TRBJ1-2,TGTGCCAGCAGCTTGGGGACAGGTCCCTTGGGCTACACCTTC,CASSLGTGPLGYTF
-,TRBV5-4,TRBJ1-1,TGTGCCAGCAGCCGTGCACAGGGATTGAACACTGAAGCTTTCTTT,CASSRAQGLNTEAFF
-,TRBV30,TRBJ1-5,TGTGCCTGGAGTGCTCCAGGGAGGAGCAATCAGCCCCAGCATTTT,CAWSAPGRSNQPQHF
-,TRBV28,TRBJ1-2,TGTGCCAGCAGTGAGACCCTACTAGCTAACTATGGCTACACCTTC,CASSETLLANYGYTF
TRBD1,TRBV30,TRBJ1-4,TGTGCCTGGAGTGTATTCGGGGGACAGGCTGAGGGTAATGAAAAACTGTTTTTT,CAWSVFGGQAEGNEKLFF